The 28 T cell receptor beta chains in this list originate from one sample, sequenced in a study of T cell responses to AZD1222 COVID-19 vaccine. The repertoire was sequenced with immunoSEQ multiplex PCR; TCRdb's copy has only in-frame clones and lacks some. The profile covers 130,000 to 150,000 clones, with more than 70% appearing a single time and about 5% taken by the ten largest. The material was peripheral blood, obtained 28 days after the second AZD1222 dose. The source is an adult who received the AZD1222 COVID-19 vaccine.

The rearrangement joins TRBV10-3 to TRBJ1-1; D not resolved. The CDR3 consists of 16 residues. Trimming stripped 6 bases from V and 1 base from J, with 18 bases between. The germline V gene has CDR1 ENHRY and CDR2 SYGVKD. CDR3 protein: CAISHSGKGANTEAFF. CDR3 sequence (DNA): TGTGCCATCAGCCATTCTGGGAAGGGTGCGAACACTGAAGCTTTCTTT.

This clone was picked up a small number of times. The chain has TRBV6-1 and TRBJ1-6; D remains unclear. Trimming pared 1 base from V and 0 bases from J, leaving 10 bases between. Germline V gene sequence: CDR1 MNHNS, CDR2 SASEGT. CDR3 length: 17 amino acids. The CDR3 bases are TGTGCCAGCAGTGAAGGGACGGTGAGCTCCTATAATTCACCCCTCCACTTT. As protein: CASSEGTVSSYNSPLHF.

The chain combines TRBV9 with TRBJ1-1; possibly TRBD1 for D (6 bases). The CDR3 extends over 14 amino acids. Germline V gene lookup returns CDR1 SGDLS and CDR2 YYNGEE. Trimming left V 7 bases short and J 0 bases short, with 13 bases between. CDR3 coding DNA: TGTGCCAGCGGGTCGGGGGGCCTGAACACTGAAGCTTTCTTT. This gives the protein CASGSGGLNTEAFF.

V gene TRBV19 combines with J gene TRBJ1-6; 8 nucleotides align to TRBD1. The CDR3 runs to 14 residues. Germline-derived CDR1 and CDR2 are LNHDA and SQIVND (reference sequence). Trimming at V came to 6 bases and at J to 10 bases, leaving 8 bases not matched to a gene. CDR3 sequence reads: CASRVDRERSPLHF. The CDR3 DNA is TGTGCCAGTAGAGTGGACAGGGAGAGATCACCCCTCCACTTT.

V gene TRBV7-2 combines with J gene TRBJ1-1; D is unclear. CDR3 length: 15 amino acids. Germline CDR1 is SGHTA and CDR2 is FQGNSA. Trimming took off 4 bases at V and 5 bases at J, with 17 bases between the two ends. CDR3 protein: CASSSPTWAGTEAFF. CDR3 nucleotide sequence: TGTGCCAGCAGCTCCCCGACCTGGGCGGGAACTGAAGCTTTCTTT.

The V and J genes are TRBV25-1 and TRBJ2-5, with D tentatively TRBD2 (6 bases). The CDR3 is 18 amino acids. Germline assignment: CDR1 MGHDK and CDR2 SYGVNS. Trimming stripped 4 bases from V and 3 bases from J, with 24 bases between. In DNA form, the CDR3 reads TGTGCCAGCAGTGCGCGGTCCACCTGGACAAGGAGGGAAGAGACCCAGTACTTC. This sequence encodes CASSARSTWTRREETQYF.

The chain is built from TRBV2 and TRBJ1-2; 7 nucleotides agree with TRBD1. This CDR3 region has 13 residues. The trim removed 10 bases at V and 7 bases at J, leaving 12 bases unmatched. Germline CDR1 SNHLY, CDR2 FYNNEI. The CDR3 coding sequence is TGTGCCACCCTAGTGGAGGGGGCGGGTGGCTACACCTTC. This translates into CATLVEGAGGYTF.

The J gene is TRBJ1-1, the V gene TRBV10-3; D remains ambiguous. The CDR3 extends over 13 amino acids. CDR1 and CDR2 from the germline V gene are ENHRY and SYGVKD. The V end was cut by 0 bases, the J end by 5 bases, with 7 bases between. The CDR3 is CAISESDVTEAFF. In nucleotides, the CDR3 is TGTGCCATCAGTGAGTCAGATGTGACTGAAGCTTTCTTT.

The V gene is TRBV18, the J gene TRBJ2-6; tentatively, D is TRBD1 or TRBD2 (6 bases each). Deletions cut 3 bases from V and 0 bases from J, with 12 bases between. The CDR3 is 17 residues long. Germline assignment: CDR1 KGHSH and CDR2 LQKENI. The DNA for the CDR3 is TGTGCCAGCTCACCCCGGGGGCCCTCCTCTGGGGCCAACGTCCTGACTTTC. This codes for CASSPRGPSSGANVLTF. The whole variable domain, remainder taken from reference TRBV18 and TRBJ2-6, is NAGVMQNPRHLVRRRGQEARLRCSPMKGHSHVYWYRQLPEEGLKFMVYLQKENIIDESGMPKERFSAEFPKEGPSILRIQQVVRGDSAAYFCASSPRGPSSGANVLTFGAGSRLTVL.

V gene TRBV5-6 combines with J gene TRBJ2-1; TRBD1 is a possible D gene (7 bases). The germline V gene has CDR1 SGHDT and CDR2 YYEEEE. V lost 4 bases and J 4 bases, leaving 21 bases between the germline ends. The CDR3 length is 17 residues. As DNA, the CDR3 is TGTGCCAGCAGCCCAGGGGGGAGCGAGGGGTTTTACAATGAGCAGTTCTTC. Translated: CASSPGGSEGFYNEQFF.

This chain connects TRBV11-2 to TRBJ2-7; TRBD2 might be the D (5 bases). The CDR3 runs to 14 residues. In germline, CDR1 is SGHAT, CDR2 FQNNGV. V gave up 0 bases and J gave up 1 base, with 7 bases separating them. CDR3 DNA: TGTGCCAGCAGCTTAGATCCGGGATCCTACGAGCAGTACTTC. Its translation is CASSLDPGSYEQYF.

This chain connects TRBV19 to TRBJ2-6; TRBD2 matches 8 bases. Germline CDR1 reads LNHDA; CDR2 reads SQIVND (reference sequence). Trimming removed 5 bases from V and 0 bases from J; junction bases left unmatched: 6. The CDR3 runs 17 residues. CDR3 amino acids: CASSPREGNSGANVLTF. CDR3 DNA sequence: TGTGCCAGTAGTCCACGGGAGGGTAACTCTGGGGCCAACGTCCTGACTTTC.

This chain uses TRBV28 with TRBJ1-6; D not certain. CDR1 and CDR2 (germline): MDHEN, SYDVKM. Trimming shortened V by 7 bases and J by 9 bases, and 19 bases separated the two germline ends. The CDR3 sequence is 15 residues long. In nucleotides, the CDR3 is TGTGCCAGCACCCGGGAGGATTTAATCAGTTCACCCCTCCACTTT. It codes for CASTREDLISSPLHF.

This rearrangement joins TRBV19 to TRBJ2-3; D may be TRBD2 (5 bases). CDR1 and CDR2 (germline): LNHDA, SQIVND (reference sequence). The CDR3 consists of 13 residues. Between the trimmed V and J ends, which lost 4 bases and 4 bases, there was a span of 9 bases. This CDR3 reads CASSNRGPDTQYF. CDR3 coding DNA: TGTGCCAGTAGTAACCGCGGGCCAGATACGCAGTATTTT.

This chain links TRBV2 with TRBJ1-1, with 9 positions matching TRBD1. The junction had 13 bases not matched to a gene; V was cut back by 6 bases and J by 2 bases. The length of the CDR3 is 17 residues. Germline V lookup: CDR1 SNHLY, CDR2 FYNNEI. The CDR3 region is CASRAGQGPRINTEAFF. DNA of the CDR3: TGTGCCAGCAGGGCCGGACAGGGGCCCCGCATTAACACTGAAGCTTTCTTT.

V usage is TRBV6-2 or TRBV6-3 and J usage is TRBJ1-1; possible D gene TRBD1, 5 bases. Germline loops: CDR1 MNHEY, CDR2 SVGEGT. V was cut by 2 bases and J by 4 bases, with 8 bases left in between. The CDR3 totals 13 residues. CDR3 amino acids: CASSYERGTEAFF. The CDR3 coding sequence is TGTGCCAGCAGTTACGAGAGGGGCACTGAAGCTTTCTTT.

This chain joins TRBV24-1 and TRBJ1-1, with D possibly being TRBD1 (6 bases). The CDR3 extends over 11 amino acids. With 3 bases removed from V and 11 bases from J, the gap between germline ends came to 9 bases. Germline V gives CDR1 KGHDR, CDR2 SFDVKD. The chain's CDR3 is CATSDGTSAFF. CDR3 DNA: TGTGCCACCAGTGATGGGACATCGGCTTTCTTT.

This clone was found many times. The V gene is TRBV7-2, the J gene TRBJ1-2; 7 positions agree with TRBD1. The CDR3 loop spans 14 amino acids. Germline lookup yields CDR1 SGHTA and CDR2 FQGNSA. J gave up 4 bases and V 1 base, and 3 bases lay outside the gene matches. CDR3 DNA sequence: TGTGCCAGCAGCTTAGGGGACAGCGCCTATGGCTACACCTTC. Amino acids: CASSLGDSAYGYTF.

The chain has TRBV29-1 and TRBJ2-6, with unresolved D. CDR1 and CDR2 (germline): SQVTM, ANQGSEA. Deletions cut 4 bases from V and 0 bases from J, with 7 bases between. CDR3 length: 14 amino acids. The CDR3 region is CSVGYPSGANVLTF. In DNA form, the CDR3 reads TGCAGCGTTGGTTACCCCTCTGGGGCCAACGTCCTGACTTTC.

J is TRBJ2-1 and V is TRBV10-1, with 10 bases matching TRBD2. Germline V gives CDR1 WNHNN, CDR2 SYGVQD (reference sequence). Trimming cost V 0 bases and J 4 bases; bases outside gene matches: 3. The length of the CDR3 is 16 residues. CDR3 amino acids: CASSESQAGGYNEQFF. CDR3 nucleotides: TGCGCCAGCAGTGAGTCACAAGCGGGGGGGTACAATGAGCAGTTCTTC.

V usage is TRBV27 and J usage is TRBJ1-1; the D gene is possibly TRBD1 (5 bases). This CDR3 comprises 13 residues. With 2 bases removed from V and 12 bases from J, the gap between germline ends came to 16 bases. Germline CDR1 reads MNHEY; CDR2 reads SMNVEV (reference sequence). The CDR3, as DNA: TGTGCCAGCAGTTTAACGGGCCGGGACCTGTCTTTCTTT. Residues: CASSLTGRDLSFF.

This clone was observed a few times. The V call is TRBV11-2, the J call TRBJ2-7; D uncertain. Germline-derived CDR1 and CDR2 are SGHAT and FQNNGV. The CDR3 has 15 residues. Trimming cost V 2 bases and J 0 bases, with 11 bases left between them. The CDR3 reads CASSLSGGSSYEQYF. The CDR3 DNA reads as TGTGCCAGCAGCTTATCTGGCGGCAGCTCCTACGAGCAGTACTTC.

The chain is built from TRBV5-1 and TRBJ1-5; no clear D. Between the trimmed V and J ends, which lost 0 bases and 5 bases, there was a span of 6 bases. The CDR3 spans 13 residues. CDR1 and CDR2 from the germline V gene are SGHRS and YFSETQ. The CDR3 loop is CASSLGQDQPQHF. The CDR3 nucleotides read TGCGCCAGCAGCTTGGGGCAAGATCAGCCCCAGCATTTT.

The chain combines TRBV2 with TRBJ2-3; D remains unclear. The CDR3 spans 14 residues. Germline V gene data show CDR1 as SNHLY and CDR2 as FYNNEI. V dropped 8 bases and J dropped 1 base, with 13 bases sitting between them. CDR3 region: CASGRLLGTDTQYF. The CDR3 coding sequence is TGTGCCAGCGGTCGGCTACTTGGCACAGATACGCAGTATTTT.

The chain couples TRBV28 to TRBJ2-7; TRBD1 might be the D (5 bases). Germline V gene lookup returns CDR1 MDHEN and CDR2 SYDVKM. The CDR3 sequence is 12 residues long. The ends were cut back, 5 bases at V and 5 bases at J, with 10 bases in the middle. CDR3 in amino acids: CASSPTTDEQYF. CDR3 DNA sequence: TGTGCCAGCAGTCCAACGACAGACGAGCAGTACTTC.

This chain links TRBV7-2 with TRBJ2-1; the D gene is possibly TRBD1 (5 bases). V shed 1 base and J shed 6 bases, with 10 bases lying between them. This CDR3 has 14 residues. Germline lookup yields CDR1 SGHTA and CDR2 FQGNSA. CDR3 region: CASSLVDSSNEQFF. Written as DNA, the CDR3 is TGTGCCAGCAGCTTAGTTGACAGCTCCAATGAGCAGTTCTTC.

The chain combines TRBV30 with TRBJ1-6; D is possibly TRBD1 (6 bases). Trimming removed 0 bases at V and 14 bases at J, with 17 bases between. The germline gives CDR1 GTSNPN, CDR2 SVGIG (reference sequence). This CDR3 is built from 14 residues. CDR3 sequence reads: CAWSVRGASRSLHF. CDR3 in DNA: TGTGCCTGGAGTGTACGGGGGGCTAGCAGGTCCCTCCACTTT.

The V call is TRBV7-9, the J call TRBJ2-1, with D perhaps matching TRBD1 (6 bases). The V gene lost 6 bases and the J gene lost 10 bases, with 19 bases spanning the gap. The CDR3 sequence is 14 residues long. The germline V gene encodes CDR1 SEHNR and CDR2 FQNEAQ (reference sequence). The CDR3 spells CASRPGQGQGEQFF. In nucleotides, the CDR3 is TGTGCCAGCAGGCCGGGACAAGGCCAAGGGGAGCAGTTCTTC.